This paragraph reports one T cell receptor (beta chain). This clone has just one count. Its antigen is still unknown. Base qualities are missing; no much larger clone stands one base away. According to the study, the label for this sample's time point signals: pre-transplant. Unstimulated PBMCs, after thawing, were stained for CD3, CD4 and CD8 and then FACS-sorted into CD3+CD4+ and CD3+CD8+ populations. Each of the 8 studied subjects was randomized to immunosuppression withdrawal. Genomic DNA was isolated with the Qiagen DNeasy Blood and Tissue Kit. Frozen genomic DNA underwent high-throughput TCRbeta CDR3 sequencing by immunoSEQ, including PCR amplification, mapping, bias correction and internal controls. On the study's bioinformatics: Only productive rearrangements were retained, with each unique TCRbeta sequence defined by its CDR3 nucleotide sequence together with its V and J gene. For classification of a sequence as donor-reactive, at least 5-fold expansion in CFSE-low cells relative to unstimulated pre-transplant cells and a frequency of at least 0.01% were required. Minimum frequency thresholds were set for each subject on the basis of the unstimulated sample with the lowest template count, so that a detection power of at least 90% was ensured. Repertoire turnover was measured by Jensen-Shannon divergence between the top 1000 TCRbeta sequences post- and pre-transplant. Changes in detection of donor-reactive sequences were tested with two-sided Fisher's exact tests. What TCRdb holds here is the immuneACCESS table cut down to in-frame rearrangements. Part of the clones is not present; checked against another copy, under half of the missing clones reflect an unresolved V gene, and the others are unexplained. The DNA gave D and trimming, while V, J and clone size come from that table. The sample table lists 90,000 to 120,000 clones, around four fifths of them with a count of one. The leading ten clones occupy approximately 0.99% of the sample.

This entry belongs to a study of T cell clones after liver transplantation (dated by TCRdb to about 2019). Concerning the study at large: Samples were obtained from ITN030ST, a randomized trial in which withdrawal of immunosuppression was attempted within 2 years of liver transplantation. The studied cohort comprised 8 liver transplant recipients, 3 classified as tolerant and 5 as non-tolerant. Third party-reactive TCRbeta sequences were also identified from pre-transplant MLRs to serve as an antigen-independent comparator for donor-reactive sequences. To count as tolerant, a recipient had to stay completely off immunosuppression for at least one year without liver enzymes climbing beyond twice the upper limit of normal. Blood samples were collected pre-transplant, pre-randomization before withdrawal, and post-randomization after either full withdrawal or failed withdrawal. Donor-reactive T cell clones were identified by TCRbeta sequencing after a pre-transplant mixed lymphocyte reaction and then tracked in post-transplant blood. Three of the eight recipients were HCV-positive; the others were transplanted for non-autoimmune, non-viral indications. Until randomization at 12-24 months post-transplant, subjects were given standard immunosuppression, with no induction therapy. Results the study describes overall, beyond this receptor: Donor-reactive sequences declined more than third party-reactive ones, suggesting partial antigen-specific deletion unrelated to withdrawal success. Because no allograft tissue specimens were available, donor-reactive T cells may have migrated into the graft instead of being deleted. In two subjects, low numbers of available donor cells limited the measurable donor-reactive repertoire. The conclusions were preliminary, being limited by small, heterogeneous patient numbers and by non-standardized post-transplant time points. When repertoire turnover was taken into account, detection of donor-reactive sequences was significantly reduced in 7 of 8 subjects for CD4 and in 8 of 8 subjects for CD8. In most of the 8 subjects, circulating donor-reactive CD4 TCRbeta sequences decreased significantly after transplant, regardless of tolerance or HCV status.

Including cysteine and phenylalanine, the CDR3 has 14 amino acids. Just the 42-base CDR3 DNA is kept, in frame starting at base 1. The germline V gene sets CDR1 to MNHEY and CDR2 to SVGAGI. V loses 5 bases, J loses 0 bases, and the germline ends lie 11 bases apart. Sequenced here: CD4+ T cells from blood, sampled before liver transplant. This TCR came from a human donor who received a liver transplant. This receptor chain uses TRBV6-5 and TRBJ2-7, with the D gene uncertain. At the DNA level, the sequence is TGTGCCAGCAGTCCTAGGAAGAGCTCCTACGAGCAGTACTTC. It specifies CASSPRKSSYEQYF.